The 9 T cell receptor beta chains given below trace back to one sample, sequenced in a study of blood T cell repertoires in COVID-19. Generated by immunoSEQ multiplex PCR, the TCRdb table keeps only in-frame clones and is missing some. The sample carries 210,000 or so clones, 85% to 90% recorded once. What was sequenced was peripheral blood. The receptors derive from a woman aged 55-70 years with acute or convalescent COVID-19.

The chain is built from TRBV6-1 and TRBJ1-2, with no clear D. This CDR3 region has 12 residues. The V gene lost 3 bases and the J gene lost 4 bases, with 6 bases spanning the gap. The germline gives CDR1 MNHNS, CDR2 SASEGT. CDR3 DNA sequence: TGTGCCAGCAGTGAGACTCTCTATGGCTACACCTTC. This codes for CASSETLYGYTF.

The gene calls are TRBV4-1 and TRBJ2-5; TRBD1 agrees at 9 bases. Germline lookup yields CDR1 MGHRA and CDR2 YSYEKL. The CDR3 runs 16 residues. The ends lost 4 bases at V and 4 bases at J; junction bases unmatched: 10. The CDR3, as DNA: TGCGCCAGCAGCCTGTCTGGACAGGGGTTTGTAGAGACCCAGTACTTC. It yields the protein CASSLSGQGFVETQYF.

The chain carries TRBV18 and TRBJ1-2; the D gene is possibly TRBD1 (5 bases). V lost 0 bases and J lost 8, with 10 bases in between. Germline values: CDR1 KGHSH, CDR2 LQKENI. CDR3 length: 13 amino acids. CDR3 residues: CASSPPWGGGYTF. The CDR3 DNA is TGTGCCAGCTCACCACCGTGGGGGGGAGGCTACACCTTC.

A single count supports this clone. This sequence joins TRBV21-1 and TRBJ2-7; the D call in the table, TRBD1, was not verified against the DNA. TRBV21-1 is designated a pseudogene. This CDR3 comprises 15 residues. The CDR3 DNA follows: TGTGCCAGCAGGAAGATGACAGGGGGTTCCTACGAGCAGTACTTC. This sequence encodes CASRKMTGGSYEQYF.

The chain links TRBV9 to TRBJ2-6, with 12 bases lining up with TRBD1. The CDR3 is made up of 19 amino acids. The germline V gene has CDR1 SGDLS and CDR2 YYNGEE. The V and J ends lost 4 bases and 3 bases, in that order; junction bases with no gene match: 11. The CDR3 protein is CASSPLPGQGALGANVLTF. CDR3 coding DNA: TGTGCCAGCAGCCCTCTCCCGGGACAGGGGGCACTTGGGGCCAACGTCCTGACTTTC.

The gene calls are TRBV7-3 and TRBJ1-2; D may be TRBD1 (5 bases). The CDR3 contains 16 residues. Germline V lookup: CDR1 SGHTA, CDR2 FQGTGA. V was clipped by 5 bases and J by 4 bases, with 20 bases between them. CDR3 loop: CASSHTGGGGGYGYTF. The CDR3 DNA reads TGTGCCAGCAGCCATACAGGCGGGGGAGGAGGCTATGGCTACACCTTC.

The chain joins TRBV7-9 to TRBJ2-5, with 8 bases lining up with TRBD1. CDR1 and CDR2 (germline): SEHNR, FQNEAQ (reference sequence). V was clipped by 1 base and J by 5 bases; unmatched bases: 3. The CDR3 spans 14 residues. The CDR3 loop is CASSLGTGYETQYF. CDR3 bases: TGTGCCAGCAGCTTAGGGACAGGGTACGAGACCCAGTACTTC.

This rearrangement joins TRBV4-3 to TRBJ1-4, with D hard to call. Trimming removed 0 bases at V and 3 bases at J, with 11 bases between. Per the germline V gene, CDR1 is LGHNA and CDR2 is YSLEER. The CDR3 sequence is 16 residues long. CDR3: CASSQDPTFANEKLFF. CDR3 DNA: TGCGCCAGCAGCCAAGATCCTACGTTTGCTAATGAAAAACTGTTTTTT.

The J gene is TRBJ1-4, the V gene TRBV19, with a tentative D call TRBD1 (5 bases). This CDR3 has 18 amino acids. V was trimmed by 1 base and J by 1 base, leaving 16 bases between them. Germline-derived CDR1 and CDR2 are LNHDA and SQIVND (reference sequence). In DNA form, the CDR3 reads TGTGCCAGTAGTATAGTCAGGGTAACGGCTGGAACTAATGAAAAACTGTTTTTT. Residues: CASSIVRVTAGTNEKLFF.